This entry features one TCR beta chain sequence. Antigen: not known. This record belongs to a study of CD8 T cells in Susac syndrome. General study findings and limits: TCR sequencing and HLA analysis covered a relatively small number of individuals. Within total CD8+ repertoires, 15 to 20 Susac-specific public clones were found, and within CD8+ TEMRA repertoires, a few.

Germline CDR1 and CDR2: LGHDT and YNNKEL (reference sequence). The germline V and J ends were trimmed by 0 bases and 2 bases, with 14 bases remaining between them. This CDR3 has 16 amino acids. Patients with Susac syndrome met diagnostic criteria defined recently for definite or probable disease. Reverse transcription of 0.5 to 1 ug RNA was performed with random hexamers. TCRdb ran MiXCR on the immunoSEQ multiplex PCR reads and lists one entry per CDR3 protein. The sample holds under 200,000 distinct CDR3 sequences, around 95% seen once. Sequencing used CD8+ T cells from PBMCs. This receptor was obtained from a human donor with Susac syndrome. J is TRBJ2-7 and V is TRBV3-1; D is tentatively TRBD1 or TRBD2 (5 bases each). CDR3 in amino acids: CASSQDLGTPTYEQYF. The DNA for the CDR3 is TGTGCCAGCAGCCAAGACTTGGGGACCCCCACCTACGAGCAGTACTTC.